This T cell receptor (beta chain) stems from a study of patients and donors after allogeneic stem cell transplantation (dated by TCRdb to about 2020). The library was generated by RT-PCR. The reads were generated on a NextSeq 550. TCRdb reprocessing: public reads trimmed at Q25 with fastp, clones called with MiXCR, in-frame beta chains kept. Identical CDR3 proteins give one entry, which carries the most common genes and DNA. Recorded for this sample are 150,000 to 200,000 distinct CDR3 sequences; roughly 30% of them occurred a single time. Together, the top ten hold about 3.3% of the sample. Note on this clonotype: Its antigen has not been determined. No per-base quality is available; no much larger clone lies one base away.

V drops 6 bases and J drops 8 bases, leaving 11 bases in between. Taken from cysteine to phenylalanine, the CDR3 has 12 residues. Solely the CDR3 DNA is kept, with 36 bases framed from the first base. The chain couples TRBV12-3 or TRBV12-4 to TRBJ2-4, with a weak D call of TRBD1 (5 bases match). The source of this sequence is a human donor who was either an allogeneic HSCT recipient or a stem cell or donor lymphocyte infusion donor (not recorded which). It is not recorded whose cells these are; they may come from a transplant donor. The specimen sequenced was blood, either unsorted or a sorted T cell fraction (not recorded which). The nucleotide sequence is TGTGCCAGCAGCCCCGTAGGGGACATTCAGTACTTC. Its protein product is CASSPVGDIQYF.